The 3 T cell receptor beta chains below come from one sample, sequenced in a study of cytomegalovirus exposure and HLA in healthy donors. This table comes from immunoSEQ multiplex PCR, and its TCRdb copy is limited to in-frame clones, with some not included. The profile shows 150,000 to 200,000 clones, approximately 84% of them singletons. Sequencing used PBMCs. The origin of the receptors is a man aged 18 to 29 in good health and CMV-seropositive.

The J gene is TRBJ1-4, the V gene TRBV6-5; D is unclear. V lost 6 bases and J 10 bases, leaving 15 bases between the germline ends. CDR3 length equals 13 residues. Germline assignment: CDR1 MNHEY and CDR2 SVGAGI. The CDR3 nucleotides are TGTGCCAGCAGCCCACCCCCCGGAGGAAAACTGTTTTTT. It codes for CASSPPPGGKLFF.

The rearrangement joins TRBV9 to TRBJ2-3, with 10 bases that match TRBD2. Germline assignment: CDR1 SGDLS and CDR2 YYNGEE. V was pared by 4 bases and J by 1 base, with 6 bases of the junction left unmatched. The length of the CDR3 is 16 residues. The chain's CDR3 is CASSPTGTSGTDTQYF. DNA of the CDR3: TGTGCCAGCAGCCCCACCGGGACTAGCGGCACAGATACGCAGTATTTT.

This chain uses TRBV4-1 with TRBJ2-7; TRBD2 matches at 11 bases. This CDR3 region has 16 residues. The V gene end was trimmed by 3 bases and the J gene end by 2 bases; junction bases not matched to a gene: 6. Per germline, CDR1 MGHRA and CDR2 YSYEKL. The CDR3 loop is CASSQASGRSPYEQYF. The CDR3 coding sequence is TGCGCCAGCAGCCAGGCTAGCGGGAGGAGCCCCTACGAGCAGTACTTC.